These 17 T cell receptor beta chains originate from one sample sequenced in a study of PD-1 blockade in classical Hodgkin lymphoma. With no exception, relapse followed autologous stem cell transplantation in all patients, and brentuximab vedotin exposure varied. TCRdb's table, derived via immunoSEQ multiplex PCR, lists solely in-frame clones and lacks some. The sample carries 20,000 to 25,000 clones, around 80% recorded once. The sequences come from peripheral blood mononuclear cells (PBMCs), collected before the second cycle of nivolumab. The receptors shown here come from a human donor with classical Hodgkin lymphoma.

The chain carries TRBV11-3 and TRBJ1-1, with D possibly TRBD1 on 6 matching bases. The CDR3 loop spans 15 amino acids. V shed 5 bases and J shed 2 bases, with 15 bases lying between them. The germline gives CDR1 SGHNT, CDR2 YENEEA. As DNA, the CDR3 is TGTGCCAGCAGCCCGCGCGGCAGGGGAAACACTGAAGCTTTCTTT. Translation: CASSPRGRGNTEAFF.

The V gene is TRBV19, the J gene TRBJ2-3; 7 bases align to TRBD1. With V trimmed by 4 bases and J by 6 bases, 4 bases remained unmatched. The CDR3 length is 13 residues. Germline V gene lookup returns CDR1 LNHDA and CDR2 SQIVND (reference sequence). This CDR3 reads CASSKGGRDTQYF. The CDR3 nucleotides are TGTGCCAGTAGTAAAGGGGGCAGGGATACGCAGTATTTT.

In regard to this clone: One end of the junction is discordant with germline, which a read error may explain. This rearrangement joins TRBV2 to TRBJ1-1; no firm D call. This CDR3 has 13 residues. CDR1 and CDR2 (germline): SNHLY, FYNNEI. The CDR3 loop reads CAGSALRDTEAFF. The CDR3 coding sequence is TGTGCCGGCAGTGCCCTTCGGGACACTGAAGCTTTCTTT.

The chain uses TRBV25-1 and TRBJ1-2; D unresolved. The germline gives CDR1 MGHDK, CDR2 SYGVNS. The CDR3 is 12 amino acids. V lost 1 base, J lost 7 bases, and 7 bases lay in between. DNA of the CDR3: TGTGCCAGCAGTGAATTTATGTCTGGCTACACCTTC. This gives the protein CASSEFMSGYTF.

By share, this clone ranks as medium-sized. This sample includes further DNA sequences coding for the same CDR3. The chain couples TRBV7-9 to TRBJ1-5; D is uncertain. V lost 1 base and J 4 bases, leaving 5 bases between the germline ends. The V gene's germline CDR1 is SEHNR and CDR2 FQNEAQ (reference sequence). This CDR3 is built from 13 residues. The CDR3 sequence: CASSLGPNQPQHF. CDR3 DNA: TGTGCCAGCAGCTTAGGTCCTAATCAGCCCCAGCATTTT.

The CDR3 here is CASSLDSYTGELFF. CDR3 nucleotides: TGTGCCAGCAGCTTGGACAGCTACACCGGGGAGCTGTTTTTT. This sequence joins TRBV7-8 and TRBJ2-2; weak D call: TRBD1 (6 bases). The CDR3 extends over 14 amino acids. Germline V gene data show CDR1 as SGHVS and CDR2 as FQNEAQ. V was shortened by 3 bases and J by 3 bases, with 8 bases between the two germline ends.

This chain connects TRBV16 to TRBJ2-3; D is unresolved. Germline V lookup: CDR1 KGHSY, CDR2 FQNENV. V shed 1 base and J shed 0 bases, with 5 bases lying between them. This CDR3 has 14 amino acids. The CDR3: CASSQWGSTDTQYF. The CDR3 nucleotides read TGTGCCAGCAGCCAATGGGGTAGCACAGATACGCAGTATTTT.

This rearrangement joins TRBV5-5 to TRBJ1-4; weak D call: TRBD1 (5 bases). The CDR3 covers 16 residues. Per the germline V gene, CDR1 is SGHKS and CDR2 is YYEKEE (reference sequence). V lost 6 bases and J lost 8, with 23 bases in between. The chain's CDR3 is CASTASQDKNWEKLFF. DNA for the CDR3: TGTGCCAGCACCGCTTCCCAGGACAAGAATTGGGAAAAACTGTTTTTT.

Written as DNA, the CDR3 is TGTGCCAGCAGACCCCAGGGGCGCGGTGAAGCTTTCTTT. Protein: CASRPQGRGEAFF. The rearrangement links TRBV27 to TRBJ1-1, with D possibly matching TRBD1 (6 bases). This CDR3 spans 13 amino acids. Germline loops: CDR1 MNHEY, CDR2 SMNVEV (reference sequence). Deletions cut 6 bases from V and 7 bases from J, with 15 bases between.

The J gene is TRBJ2-7, the V gene TRBV19; tentative D call: TRBD1 (6 bases). The V and J ends lost 6 bases and 3 bases respectively, with 18 bases between them. The germline gives CDR1 LNHDA, CDR2 SQIVND (reference sequence). The CDR3 extends over 15 amino acids. The CDR3 is CASSLTRDNYYEQYF. The CDR3 DNA is TGTGCCAGTAGCCTCACTCGGGACAACTACTACGAGCAGTACTTC. The complete variable domain, with remaining parts taken from reference TRBV19 and TRBJ2-7, reads DGGITQSPKYLFRKEGQNVTLSCEQNLNHDAMYWYRQDPGQGLRLIYYSQIVNDFQKGDIAEGYSVSREKKESFPLTVTSAQKNPTAFYLCASSLTRDNYYEQYFGPGTRLTVT.

Concerning this clone: The junction differs from germline at one of its ends, possibly a read error. This rearrangement joins TRBV4-2 to TRBJ2-5; 9 bases are a match to TRBD1. Germline CDR1 LGHNA, CDR2 YNFKEQ. This CDR3 has 14 amino acids. CDR3 in amino acids: CASSQGGQGETQYF. CDR3 in DNA: TGTGCCAGCAGCCAAGGGGGACAGGGAGAGACCCAATACTTC.

This clone was recorded a few times. The CDR3 protein is CASSEGSGELFF. The CDR3 bases are TGTGCCAGTAGTGAAGGGTCCGGGGAGCTGTTTTTT. The chain joins TRBV19 to TRBJ2-2; no firm D call. This CDR3 contains 12 residues. From germline, CDR1 is LNHDA and CDR2 SQIVND (reference sequence). V was trimmed by 5 bases and J by 6 bases, leaving 7 bases between them.

Only a few counts were recorded for this clone. The V call is TRBV7-6, the J call TRBJ1-1, with D uncertain. The CDR3 is 16 amino acids. With 5 bases removed from V and 3 bases from J, the gap between germline ends came to 19 bases. Germline V lookup: CDR1 SGHVS, CDR2 FNYEAQ. The CDR3 region is CASSLTPGPEYTEAFF. CDR3 coding DNA: TGTGCCAGCAGCCTCACACCAGGACCCGAATACACTGAAGCTTTCTTT. Full variable domain (missing parts from reference TRBV7-6 and TRBJ1-1): GAGVSQSPRYKVTKRGQDVALRCDPISGHVSLYWYRQALGQGPEFLTYFNYEAQQDKSGLPNDRFSAERPEGSISTLTIQRTEQRDSAMYRCASSLTPGPEYTEAFFGQGTRLTVV.

By its share, this clone is medium-sized (0.01 to 0.1%). The V gene is TRBV11-3, the J gene TRBJ2-2, with 10 bases lining up with TRBD2. Germline V gene sequence: CDR1 SGHNT, CDR2 YENEEA. J lost 7 bases, V lost 6 bases, and 8 bases had no gene match. This CDR3 region has 15 residues. In DNA form, the CDR3 reads TGTGCCAGCAGGCCCGGGACTAGCGCCAACGGGGAGCTGTTTTTT. Translating gives CASRPGTSANGELFF.

The V and J genes are TRBV18 and TRBJ2-3; TRBD2 aligns across 10 bases. Germline CDR1 and CDR2: KGHSH and LQKENI. The CDR3 spans 16 residues. V shed 3 bases and J 0 bases; nucleotides not matched to a gene: 3. CDR3 sequence (DNA): TGTGCCAGCTCACCTCGGACTAGCGGAAGCACAGATACGCAGTATTTT. This translates into CASSPRTSGSTDTQYF.

The rearrangement uses TRBV6-6 and TRBJ2-5; D might be TRBD1 or TRBD2, each matching 7 bases. The germline V gene encodes CDR1 MNHNY and CDR2 SVGAGI (reference sequence). This CDR3 is built from 16 residues. The V and J ends lost 6 bases and 4 bases respectively, with 21 bases between them. CDR3 nucleotide sequence: TGTGCCAGCAGGCAATCAGGGGGGGGGAAAGCAGAGACCCAGTACTTC. It codes for CASRQSGGGKAETQYF.

The genes are TRBV6-1 and TRBJ2-7; possibly TRBD2 for D (6 bases). V gave up 5 bases and J gave up 1 base, with 12 bases separating them. The germline CDR1 and CDR2 sequences are MNHNS and SASEGT. The CDR3 is made up of 14 amino acids. CDR3 coding DNA: TGTGCCAGCAGTTCTGGGGGGAGGTCCTACGAGCAGTACTTC. As protein: CASSSGGRSYEQYF.